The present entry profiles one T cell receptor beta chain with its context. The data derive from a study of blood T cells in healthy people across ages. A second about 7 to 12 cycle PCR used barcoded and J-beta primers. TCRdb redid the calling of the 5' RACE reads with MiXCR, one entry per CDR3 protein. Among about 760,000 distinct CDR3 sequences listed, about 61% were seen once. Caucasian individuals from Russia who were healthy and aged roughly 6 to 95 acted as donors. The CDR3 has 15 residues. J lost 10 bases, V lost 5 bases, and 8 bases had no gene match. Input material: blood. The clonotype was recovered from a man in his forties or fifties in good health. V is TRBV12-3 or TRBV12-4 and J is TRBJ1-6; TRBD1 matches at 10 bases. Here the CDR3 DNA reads TGTGCCAGCAGTCGATCCGGGACAGGGGTGTCACCCCTCCACTTT. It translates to CASSRSGTGVSPLHF.